These 19 T cell receptor beta chains came from one sample sequenced in a study of blood T cell repertoires in COVID-19. The table came from immunoSEQ multiplex PCR; TCRdb's copy has only in-frame clones and leaves some out. The sample carries around 200,000 clones, 80% recorded once. Specimen: peripheral blood. Every receptor here comes from a woman in her 70s with acute or convalescent COVID-19.

The rearrangement links TRBV5-6 to TRBJ2-1, with 10 bases matching TRBD1. V shed 4 bases, J shed 12 bases, and the junction held 13 bases outside the gene matches. This CDR3 has 15 residues. Looked up from germline, CDR1 is SGHDT and CDR2 is YYEEEE. This CDR3 reads CASSLTGQGIGRQFF. CDR3 in DNA: TGTGCCAGCAGCCTGACGGGACAGGGGATAGGTCGGCAGTTCTTC. Based on the CDR3 plus reference TRBV5-6 and TRBJ2-1, the full variable domain is DAGVTQSPTHLIKTRGQQVTLRCSPKSGHDTVSWYQQALGQGPQFIFQYYEEEERQRGNFPDRFSGHQFPNYSSELNVNALLLGDSALYLCASSLTGQGIGRQFFGPGTRLTVL.

This chain's CDR3 is CASSLQQGNEQFF. The CDR3 nucleotides are TGTGCCAGCAGCCTGCAACAGGGCAATGAGCAGTTCTTC. V and J are TRBV12-3 or TRBV12-4 and TRBJ2-1; a possible D gene is TRBD1 (6 bases). Trimming left V 6 bases short and J 6 bases short, with 12 bases between. The CDR3 covers 13 residues.

The gene calls are TRBV29-1 and TRBJ2-4, with TRBD1 identical over 7 bases. The V gene's germline CDR1 is SQVTM and CDR2 ANQGSEA. The CDR3 consists of 13 residues. The J segment lost 10 bases and the V segment lost 0 bases, leaving 6 bases of the junction unmatched. The CDR3 is CSVEDWGQQIQYF. The CDR3 DNA follows: TGCAGCGTTGAAGATTGGGGACAGCAGATTCAGTACTTC.

This clone was picked up one time. This chain connects TRBV18 to TRBJ1-1; 7 nucleotides line up with TRBD1. Trimming removed 5 bases from V and 0 bases from J; junction bases left unmatched: 6. CDR3 length: 15 residues. CDR1 and CDR2 (germline): KGHSH, LQKENI. DNA for the CDR3: TGTGCCAGCTCATTACAGGGGCAACTGAACACTGAAGCTTTCTTT. Amino acid sequence: CASSLQGQLNTEAFF.

This chain uses TRBV20-1 with TRBJ1-2, with D unresolved. Germline loops: CDR1 DFQATT, CDR2 SNEGSKA (reference sequence). The CDR3 has 14 residues. Trimming pared 3 bases from V and 4 bases from J, leaving 15 bases between. Here the CDR3 reads CSASEGSTSYGYTF. CDR3 in DNA: TGCAGTGCTAGTGAGGGCAGTACGAGCTATGGCTACACCTTC.

This clone came up a few times. This chain joins TRBV11-2 and TRBJ1-6; unclear D gene. This CDR3 has 14 amino acids. The V end lost 3 bases, the J end lost 9 bases, and 12 bases lay between the germline ends. From germline, CDR1 is SGHAT and CDR2 FQNNGV. The CDR3 is CASSLGGVSSPLHF. The CDR3 DNA is TGTGCCAGCAGCTTGGGAGGTGTGAGTTCACCCCTCCACTTT.

The chain links TRBV18 to TRBJ2-3; 9 bases align to TRBD1. The CDR3 spans 17 residues. The trim removed 3 bases at V and 0 bases at J, leaving 7 bases unmatched. Per germline, CDR1 KGHSH and CDR2 LQKENI. CDR3 sequence reads: CASSPPTDRGSTDTQYF. The CDR3 coding sequence is TGTGCCAGCTCACCTCCTACGGACAGGGGAAGCACAGATACGCAGTATTTT. Drawing the rest from reference TRBV18 and TRBJ2-3, the complete variable domain is NAGVMQNPRHLVRRRGQEARLRCSPMKGHSHVYWYRQLPEEGLKFMVYLQKENIIDESGMPKERFSAEFPKEGPSILRIQQVVRGDSAAYFCASSPPTDRGSTDTQYFGPGTRLTVL.

The gene calls are TRBV5-6 and TRBJ2-2, with 7 bases aligning to TRBD1. The CDR3 loop spans 16 amino acids. Trimming at V came to 1 base and at J to 2 bases, leaving 5 bases not matched to a gene. Per germline, CDR1 SGHDT and CDR2 YYEEEE. DNA of the CDR3: TGTGCCAGCAGCTTGTCCGACAGGGTAAACACCGGGGAGCTGTTTTTT. It encodes CASSLSDRVNTGELFF.

V usage is TRBV5-1 and J usage is TRBJ1-3; 8 bases are a match to TRBD1. The CDR3 loop spans 15 amino acids. With 5 bases clipped from V and 0 bases from J, the junction kept 4 bases outside the gene matches. Germline V lookup: CDR1 SGHRS, CDR2 YFSETQ. CDR3 in DNA: TGCGCCAGCAGACAGACAGGGGACTCTGGAAACACCATATATTTT. Translation gives CASRQTGDSGNTIYF.

The V gene is TRBV5-1, the J gene TRBJ2-3; 8 bases are a match to TRBD1. V gave up 6 bases and J gave up 8 bases; unmatched junction bases: 11. Germline V gene sequence: CDR1 SGHRS, CDR2 YFSETQ. This CDR3 has 14 residues. The CDR3 sequence: CASTGQAIGGTQYF. CDR3 coding DNA: TGCGCCAGCACGGGACAGGCCATTGGCGGTACGCAGTATTTT.

The rearrangement joins TRBV27 to TRBJ2-3; TRBD2 matches at 7 bases. V gave up 5 bases and J gave up 2 bases; unmatched junction bases: 7. This CDR3 comprises 15 residues. The germline gives CDR1 MNHEY, CDR2 SMNVEV (reference sequence). The CDR3 DNA follows: TGTGCCAGCAGTCTCAACGGGAGGATCACAGATACGCAGTATTTT. This translates into CASSLNGRITDTQYF.

This clone was seen more than once but under ten times. This chain joins TRBV5-1 and TRBJ2-1; 10 bases are a match to TRBD2. Germline V lookup: CDR1 SGHRS, CDR2 YFSETQ. The V and J ends lost 1 base and 8 bases, in that order; junction bases with no gene match: 12. The length of the CDR3 is 17 residues. The CDR3 loop is CASSLWGGLAANYEQFF. The DNA of the CDR3 is TGCGCCAGCAGCTTGTGGGGAGGACTAGCGGCAAACTATGAGCAGTTCTTC.

The chain joins TRBV24-1 to TRBJ2-1, with 7 bases matching TRBD2. This CDR3 is built from 15 residues. Germline CDR1 is KGHDR and CDR2 is SFDVKD. V trimming: 6 bases; J trimming: 6 bases; junction bases outside the gene matches: 10. CDR3 coding DNA: TGTGCCACCAGTTCGAACCGGGGGGTAAGCAATGAGCAGTTCTTC. Translation gives CATSSNRGVSNEQFF.

This clone has a handful of counts. J is TRBJ1-1 and V is TRBV28, with unresolved D. Germline V CDR1 and CDR2: MDHEN, SYDVKM. CDR3 length: 15 amino acids. With 3 bases removed from V and 3 bases from J, the gap between germline ends came to 14 bases. The CDR3 DNA sequence: TGTGCCAGCAGTTTGAGCGGGCCAGGCTACACTGAAGCTTTCTTT. This codes for CASSLSGPGYTEAFF.

Written as DNA, the CDR3 is TGTGCCAGCAGTCACGAGTTAACTTACCGCGCTTTCTTT. Translated, it gives CASSHELTYRAFF. V is TRBV6-5 and J is TRBJ1-1; no firm D call. CDR3 length: 13 amino acids. The V end was cut by 5 bases, the J end by 11 bases, with 18 bases between. Germline V CDR1 and CDR2: MNHEY, SVGAGI.

This clone was counted a few times. J is TRBJ1-2 and V is TRBV12-5; D is perhaps TRBD1 (5 bases). Trimming stripped 5 bases from V and 8 bases from J, with 6 bases between. Germline CDR1 reads LGHNT; CDR2 reads FRNRAP. The CDR3 extends over 10 amino acids. The CDR3 DNA sequence: TGTGCTAGTGGTGGGGCGGGCTACACCTTC. Residues: CASGGAGYTF.

The chain carries TRBV7-9 and TRBJ2-7, with D unresolved. V was cut by 5 bases and J by 0 bases, with 17 bases left in between. Germline assignment: CDR1 SEHNR and CDR2 FQNEAQ (reference sequence). There are 16 residues in the CDR3. The CDR3 DNA sequence: TGTGCCAGCAGCCCAGTGGGCCGCCCGAGCTCCTACGAGCAGTACTTC. Translated, it gives CASSPVGRPSSYEQYF.

This chain links TRBV6-5 with TRBJ1-2; D is possibly TRBD1 (6 bases). CDR1 is MNHEY and CDR2 is SVGAGI in the germline V gene. This CDR3 is built from 15 residues. V was trimmed by 8 bases and J by 0 bases, leaving 16 bases between them. DNA of the CDR3: TGTGCCAGCCGCGCGGGGGCAGATTCTAACTATGGCTACACCTTC. It encodes CASRAGADSNYGYTF.

The V call is TRBV5-6, the J call TRBJ2-7; D not certain. CDR3 length: 13 amino acids. With 0 bases removed from V and 3 bases from J, the gap between germline ends came to 7 bases. The germline V gene encodes CDR1 SGHDT and CDR2 YYEEEE. The CDR3 sequence is CASSLVANYEQYF. The DNA for the CDR3 is TGTGCCAGCAGCTTGGTGGCAAACTACGAGCAGTACTTC.